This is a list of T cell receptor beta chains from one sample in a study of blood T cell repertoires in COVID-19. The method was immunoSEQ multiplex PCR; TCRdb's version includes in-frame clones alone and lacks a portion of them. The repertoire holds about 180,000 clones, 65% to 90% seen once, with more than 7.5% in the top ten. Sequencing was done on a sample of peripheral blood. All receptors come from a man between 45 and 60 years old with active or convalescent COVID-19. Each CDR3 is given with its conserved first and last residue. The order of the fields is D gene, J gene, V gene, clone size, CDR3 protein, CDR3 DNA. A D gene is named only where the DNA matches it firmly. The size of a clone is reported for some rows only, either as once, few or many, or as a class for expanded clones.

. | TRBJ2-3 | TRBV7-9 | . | CASSVIEEDTQYF | TGTGCCAGCAGCGTCATTGAGGAAGATACGCAGTATTTT
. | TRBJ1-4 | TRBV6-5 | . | CASSLLRGNDEKLFF | TGTGCCAGCAGCCTACTCCGGGGTAATGATGAAAAACTGTTTTTT
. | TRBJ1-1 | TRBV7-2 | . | CASVVGGRGDTEAFF | TGTGCCAGCGTTGTCGGAGGGAGGGGAGACACTGAAGCTTTCTTT
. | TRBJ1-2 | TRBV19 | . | CASSPGGNYGYTF | TGTGCCAGTAGCCCGGGGGGTAACTATGGCTACACCTTC
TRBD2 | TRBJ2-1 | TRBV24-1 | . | CATSDGLAGAEQFF | TGTGCCACCAGTGACGGACTAGCGGGAGCAGAGCAGTTCTTC
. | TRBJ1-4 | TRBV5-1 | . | CASSLTRVTTNEKLFF | TGCGCCAGCAGCTTAACCCGGGTAACCACTAATGAAAAACTGTTTTTT
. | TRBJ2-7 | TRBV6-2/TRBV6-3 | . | CASSKGDYEQYF | TGTGCCAGCAGCAAGGGGGACTACGAGCAGTACTTC
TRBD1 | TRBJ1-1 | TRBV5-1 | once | CASSASDRVGTEAFF | TGCGCCAGCAGCGCCTCGGACAGGGTCGGCACTGAAGCTTTCTTT
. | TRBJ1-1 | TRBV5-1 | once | CASSLVAQKNTEAFF | TGCGCCAGCAGCTTGGTGGCCCAGAAGAACACTGAAGCTTTCTTT
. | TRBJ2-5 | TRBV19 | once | CASKIGGPLGTQYF | TGTGCCAGTAAAATCGGGGGGCCCCTGGGGACCCAGTACTTC
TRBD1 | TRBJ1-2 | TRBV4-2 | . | CASSQEVGQGVGYTF | TGTGCCAGCAGCCAAGAAGTGGGACAGGGGGTTGGCTACACCTTC
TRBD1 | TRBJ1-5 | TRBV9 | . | CASGLGTGNNQPQHF | TGTGCCAGCGGTCTAGGGACAGGGAACAATCAGCCCCAGCATTTT
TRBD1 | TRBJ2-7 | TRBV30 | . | CAWRAGTGEGYEQYF | TGTGCCTGGAGGGCCGGGACAGGGGAAGGTTACGAGCAGTACTTC
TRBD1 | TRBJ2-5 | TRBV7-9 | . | CASSLTTGTAQETQYF | TGTGCCAGCAGCTTAACTACCGGGACAGCGCAAGAGACCCAGTACTTC
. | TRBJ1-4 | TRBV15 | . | CATSRPTGFEKLFF | TGTGCCACCAGCAGACCCACAGGGTTTGAAAAACTGTTTTTT
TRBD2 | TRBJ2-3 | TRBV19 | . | CASSIWGSGGSTDTQYF | TGTGCCAGTAGTATTTGGGGAAGCGGGGGTAGCACAGATACGCAGTATTTT
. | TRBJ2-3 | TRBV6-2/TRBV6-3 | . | CASSLLGVGTDTQYF | TGTGCCAGCAGTTTACTCGGGGTCGGAACAGATACGCAGTATTTT
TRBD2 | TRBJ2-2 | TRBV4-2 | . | CASSHFTPGTTNTGELFF | TGTGCCAGCAGCCATTTTACCCCCGGGACTACTAACACCGGGGAGCTGTTTTTT
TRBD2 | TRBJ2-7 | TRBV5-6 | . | CASSPSTSGTRGEQYF | TGTGCCAGCAGCCCTTCGACTAGCGGGACCCGTGGCGAGCAGTACTTC
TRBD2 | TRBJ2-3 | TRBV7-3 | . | CASSPGLAGALLTDTQYF | TGTGCCAGCAGCCCGGGACTAGCGGGGGCCCTACTCACAGATACGCAGTATTTT
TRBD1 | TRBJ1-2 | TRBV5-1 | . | CASSLTGTGGNGYTF | TGCGCCAGCAGCTTAACCGGGACAGGAGGGAATGGCTACACCTTC
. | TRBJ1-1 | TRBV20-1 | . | CSAQYNTEAFF | TGCAGTGCCCAGTATAACACTGAAGCTTTCTTT
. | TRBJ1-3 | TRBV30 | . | CAWRRAEPGNTIYF | TGTGCCTGGAGGAGGGCGGAACCTGGAAACACCATATATTTT
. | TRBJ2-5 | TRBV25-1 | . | CATLVGETQYF | TGTGCCACCCTAGTTGGGGAGACCCAGTACTTC
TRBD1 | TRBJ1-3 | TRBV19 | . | CASIEGAAGNTIYF | TGTGCCAGTATTGAGGGGGCCGCTGGAAACACCATATATTTT
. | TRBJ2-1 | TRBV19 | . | CASSIAREQFF | TGTGCCAGTAGTATAGCCAGGGAGCAGTTCTTC
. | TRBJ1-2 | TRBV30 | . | CAWSGTAFGGYTF | TGTGCCTGGAGTGGGACAGCTTTTGGTGGCTACACCTTC
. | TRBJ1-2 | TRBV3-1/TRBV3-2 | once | CASSPSLGPSWGYTF | TGTGCCAGCAGCCCATCACTAGGGCCCTCATGGGGCTACACCTTC
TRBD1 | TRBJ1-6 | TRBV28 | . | CASSWTGGNSPLHF | TGTGCCAGCAGTTGGACAGGGGGGAATTCACCCCTCCACTTT
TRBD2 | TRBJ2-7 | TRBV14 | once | CASSRIGTSSYEQYF | TGTGCCAGCAGCCGAATTGGGACTAGCAGTTACGAGCAGTACTTC
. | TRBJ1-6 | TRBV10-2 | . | CANGDSPLHF | TGCGCCAACGGAGATTCACCCCTCCACTTT
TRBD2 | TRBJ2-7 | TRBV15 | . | CATSSRTSSYEQYF | TGTGCCACCAGCTCGAGGACTAGCTCCTACGAGCAGTACTTC
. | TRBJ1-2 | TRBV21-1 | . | CASNPGQGAHYGYTF | TGTGCCAGCAACCCGGGGCAGGGGGCCCACTATGGCTACACCTTC
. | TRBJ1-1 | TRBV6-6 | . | CASSYGEVNTEAFF | TGTGCCAGCAGTTACGGAGAGGTGAACACTGAAGCTTTCTTT
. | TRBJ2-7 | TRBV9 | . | CASSVGTELYEQYF | TGTGCCAGCAGCGTAGGGACAGAGCTCTACGAGCAGTACTTC
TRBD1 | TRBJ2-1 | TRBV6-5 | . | CASSRTGTAYNEQFF | TGTGCCAGCAGCAGGACAGGGACGGCCTACAATGAGCAGTTCTTC
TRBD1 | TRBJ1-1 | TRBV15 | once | CATSRGGQKAFF | TGTGCCACCAGCAGAGGGGGACAGAAAGCTTTCTTT
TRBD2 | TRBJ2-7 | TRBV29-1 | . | CSVKGLAGSSYEQYF | TGCAGCGTTAAGGGACTAGCGGGAAGTTCATACGAGCAGTACTTC
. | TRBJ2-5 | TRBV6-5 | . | CASSGTRQETQYF | TGTGCCAGCAGCGGGACAAGGCAAGAGACCCAGTACTTC
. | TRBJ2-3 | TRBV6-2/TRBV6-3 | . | CASSTTAGAQSGDTQYF | TGTGCCAGCAGTACAACCGCAGGGGCCCAAAGTGGAGATACGCAGTATTTT
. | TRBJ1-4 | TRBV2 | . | CASIGGSEKLFF | TGTGCCAGCATCGGAGGAAGTGAAAAACTGTTTTTT
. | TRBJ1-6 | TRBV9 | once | CASSAPTGSYNSPLHF | TGTGCCAGCAGCGCCCCAACGGGGTCCTATAATTCACCCCTCCACTTT
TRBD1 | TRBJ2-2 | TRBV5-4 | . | CATPGDRYTGELFF | TGTGCCACACCCGGGGACAGATACACCGGGGAGCTGTTTTTT
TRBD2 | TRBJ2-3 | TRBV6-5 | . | CASSTSGRADTQYF | TGTGCCAGCAGTACTAGCGGGAGGGCAGATACGCAGTATTTT
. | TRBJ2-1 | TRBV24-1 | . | CATSDLTGSNEQFF | TGTGCCACCAGTGATTTGACAGGGAGCAATGAGCAGTTCTTC
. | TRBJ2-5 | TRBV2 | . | CASSPTPGGGETQYF | TGTGCCAGCTCCCCAACTCCAGGTGGAGGGGAGACCCAGTACTTC
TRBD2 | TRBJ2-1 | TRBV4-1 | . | CASSQQAGGPTLYNEQFF | TGCGCCAGCAGCCAACAAGCGGGAGGGCCGACGCTGTACAATGAGCAGTTCTTC
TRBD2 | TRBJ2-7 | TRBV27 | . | CASSQTGTSYEQYF | TGTGCCAGCAGTCAAACCGGGACTAGCTACGAGCAGTACTTC
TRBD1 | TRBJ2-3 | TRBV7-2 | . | CASSSPTGLVDTQYF | TGTGCCAGCAGCTCCCCGACAGGGTTGGTCGATACGCAGTATTTT
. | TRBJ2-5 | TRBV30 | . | CACRGYQETQYF | TGTGCCTGCCGGGGTTACCAAGAGACCCAGTACTTC
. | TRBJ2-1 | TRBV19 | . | CASSKHPHASPYYNEQFF | TGTGCCAGTAGTAAGCACCCGCACGCGTCCCCCTACTACAATGAGCAGTTCTTC
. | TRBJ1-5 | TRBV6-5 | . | CASRQFLLSNQPQHF | TGTGCCAGCAGGCAGTTTCTTCTTAGCAATCAGCCCCAGCATTTT
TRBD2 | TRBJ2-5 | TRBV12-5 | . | CASGLGLAGEGETQYF | TGTGCTAGTGGTTTGGGACTAGCGGGGGAGGGAGAGACCCAGTACTTC
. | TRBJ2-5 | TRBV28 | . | CASSTGVETQYF | TGTGCCAGCAGCACGGGGGTAGAGACCCAGTACTTC
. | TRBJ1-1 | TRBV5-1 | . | CASSLQPTNTEAFF | TGCGCCAGCAGCTTGCAACCTACTAACACTGAAGCTTTCTTT